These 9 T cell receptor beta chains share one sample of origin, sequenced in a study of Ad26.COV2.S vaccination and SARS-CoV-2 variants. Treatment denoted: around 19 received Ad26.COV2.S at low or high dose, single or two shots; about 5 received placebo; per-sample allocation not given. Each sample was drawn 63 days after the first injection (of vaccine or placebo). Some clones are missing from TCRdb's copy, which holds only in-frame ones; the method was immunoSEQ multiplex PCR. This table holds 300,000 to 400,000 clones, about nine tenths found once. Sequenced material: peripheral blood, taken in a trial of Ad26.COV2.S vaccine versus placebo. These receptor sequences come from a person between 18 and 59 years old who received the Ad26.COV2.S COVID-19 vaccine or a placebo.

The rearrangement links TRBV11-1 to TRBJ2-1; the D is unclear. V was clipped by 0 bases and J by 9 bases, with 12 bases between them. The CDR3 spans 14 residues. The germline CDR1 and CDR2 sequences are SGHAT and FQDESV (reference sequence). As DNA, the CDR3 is TGTGCCAGCAGCTTAGCAATTGAGCTTGGTGAGCAGTTCTTC. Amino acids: CASSLAIELGEQFF.

The DNA for the CDR3 is TGTGCCAGCAGCTTATGGGGACAGGGGGGAGATACGCAGTATTTT. Amino acids: CASSLWGQGGDTQYF. The chain combines TRBV11-1 with TRBJ2-3; 11 bases align to TRBD1. The CDR3 length is 15 residues. Germline CDR1 reads SGHAT; CDR2 reads FQDESV (reference sequence). The trim removed 2 bases at V and 5 bases at J, leaving 3 bases unmatched.

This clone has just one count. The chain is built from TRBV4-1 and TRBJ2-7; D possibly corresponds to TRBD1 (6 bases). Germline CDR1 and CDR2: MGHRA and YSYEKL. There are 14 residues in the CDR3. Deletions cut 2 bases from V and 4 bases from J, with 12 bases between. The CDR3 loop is CASSQLQGVYEQYF. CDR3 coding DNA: TGCGCCAGCAGCCAATTACAGGGTGTTTACGAGCAGTACTTC.

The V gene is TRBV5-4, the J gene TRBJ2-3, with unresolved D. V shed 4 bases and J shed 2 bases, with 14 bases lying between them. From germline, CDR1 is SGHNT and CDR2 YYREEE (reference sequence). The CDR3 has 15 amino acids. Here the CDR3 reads CASSPAVRSTDTQYF. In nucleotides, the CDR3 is TGTGCCAGCAGCCCCGCGGTCAGGTCCACAGATACGCAGTATTTT.

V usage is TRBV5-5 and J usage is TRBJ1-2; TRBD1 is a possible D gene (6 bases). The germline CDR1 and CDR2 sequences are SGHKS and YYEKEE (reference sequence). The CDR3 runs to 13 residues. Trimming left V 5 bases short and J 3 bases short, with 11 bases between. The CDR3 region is CASSPGTHYGYTF. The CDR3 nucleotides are TGTGCCAGCAGTCCCGGGACACACTATGGCTACACCTTC.

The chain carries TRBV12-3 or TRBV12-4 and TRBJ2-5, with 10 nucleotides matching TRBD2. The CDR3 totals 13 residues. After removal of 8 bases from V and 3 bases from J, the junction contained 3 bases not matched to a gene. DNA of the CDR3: TGTGCCAGCCGGACTAGCGGAAAAGAGACCCAGTACTTC. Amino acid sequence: CASRTSGKETQYF.

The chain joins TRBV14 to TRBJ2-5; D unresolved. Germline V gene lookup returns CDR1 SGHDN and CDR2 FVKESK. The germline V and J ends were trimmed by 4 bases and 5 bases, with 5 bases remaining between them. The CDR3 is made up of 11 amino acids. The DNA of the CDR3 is TGTGCCAGCAGCCTCGGGGAGACCCAGTACTTC. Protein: CASSLGETQYF.

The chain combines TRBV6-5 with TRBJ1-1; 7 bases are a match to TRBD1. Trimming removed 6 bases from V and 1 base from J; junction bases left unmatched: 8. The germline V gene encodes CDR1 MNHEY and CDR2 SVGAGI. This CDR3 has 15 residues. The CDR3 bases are TGTGCCAGCAGACCTGACAGGGCGGGGAACACTGAAGCTTTCTTT. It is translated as CASRPDRAGNTEAFF.

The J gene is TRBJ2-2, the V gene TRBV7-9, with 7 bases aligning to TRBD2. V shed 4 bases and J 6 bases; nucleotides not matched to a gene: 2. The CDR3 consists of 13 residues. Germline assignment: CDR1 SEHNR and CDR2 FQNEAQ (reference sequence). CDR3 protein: CASSWGGPGELFF. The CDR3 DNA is TGTGCCAGCAGCTGGGGGGGACCCGGGGAGCTGTTTTTT.